This T cell receptor (beta chain) was sequenced for a study of cytomegalovirus exposure and HLA in healthy donors (dated by TCRdb to the late 2010s). Describing the broader study: In an earlier analysis of roughly 590 of the donors, 250 to 350 Gb of sequence data and 90 million to 130 million unique TCR beta sequences from about 179 million T cells were reported. Approximately 300 gigabases of sequencing data and tens of millions of unique TCR sequences made up an early release that covered several hundred HLA-typed donors. Of the roughly 400 genotyped donors, about 84% fell in the genetic ancestry cluster associated with self-reported Caucasian donors. The study aimed to test whether cataloging public T cell receptors could reveal signatures of past pathogen exposure. Using immunosequencing, the study profiled T cell repertoires from about 650 subjects and related those repertoires to cytomegalovirus serostatus. In addition to the first cohort of approximately 650 subjects, a separate validation cohort of 120 different subjects was used. High-throughput TCR immunosequencing, statistical association of individual TCRs with disease status, and machine learning were combined to predict cytomegalovirus infection status. A later analysis re-analyzed previously published TCR beta repertoires from roughly 630 donors and added high-resolution HLA genotyping to study TCR occurrence patterns. Rather than drawing on any new phenotypic data, the later analysis identified candidate immune exposures from TCR beta sequences and the way those sequences occurred across donors. An earlier analysis of 587 of the donors used high-throughput TCR beta sequencing to judge whether each TCR beta V gene segment behaved as functional or pseudogenic. Donor age, sex, ethnicity and CMV serostatus were compiled together with the repertoire data. Genome-wide SNP genotypes for about three fifths of the roughly 670 donors were used in a later genetic analysis, which treated that subset as a discovery cohort. Every discovery cohort repertoire had been produced on one sequencing platform. Class I and class II HLA loci were covered by the typing at four-digit resolution. The number of typed donors differed by locus: about 620-640 for A, B, C, DRB1 and DQB1; 500 to 550 for DQA1; 606 for DPA1; and 400 to 480 for DPB1. Because of strong linkage in the cohort, five DR-DQ haplotypes were treated as single units for association and clustering. On average, roughly 250,000 unique TCR beta nucleotide sequences were sequenced per donor among several hundred genotyped donors of the cohort, with approximately 18% of those sequences being non-productive.

Libraries came from the immunoSEQ multiplex PCR assay. A mixture of 60 forward primers for TCR Vbeta segments and 13 reverse primers for TCR Jbeta segments was used in the multiplex PCR. A multiplex PCR assay on genomic DNA amplified the CDR3 region of rearranged TCR beta genes. The Illumina HiSeq System was used to sequence the amplified TCR beta libraries as 87-base-pair reads. For the original study's pipeline: In a later analysis, roughly 80 million unique TCR beta chains were counted across the approximately 640 repertoires, and roughly 10 million of these chains were shared by at least two donors. Raw reads were error-corrected and collapsed into unique sequences by a nearest-neighbor algorithm in which closely related sequences were merged to remove PCR and sequencing errors. CDR3 sequences were aligned to IMGT reference sequences to assign V, D and J gene segments. For a sequence to be retained, at least a six-nucleotide match to both a V gene segment and a J gene segment was required. A rearrangement was called productive if the CDR3 had no stop codons and remained in frame with V and J, and every other rearrangement was called non-productive. CDR3 was defined by IMGT convention, running from the second conserved V-encoded cysteine to the conserved J-encoded phenylalanine. The earlier analysis of about 610 of the donors excluded sequences that lacked an unambiguous match to a single V gene segment. An earlier analysis of 587 of the donors called V segments functional above 56.7% productive rearrangements and segregating when the between-donor standard deviation exceeded 5%. A statistical classification framework was built for diagnosing cytomegalovirus status from the catalog of TCR beta chain sequences. In a later analysis, V and J genes were assigned by comparing TCR nucleotide sequences against IMGT/GENE-DB human TR gene sequences. A later analysis assigned CDR3 sequences and most-parsimonious VDJ recombination scenarios with the TCRdist pipeline. A later analysis defined each TCR beta chain by its CDR3 amino acid sequence plus V-gene family, and excluded reads lacking a unique V-gene family. In a later analysis, around 600 highly shared, low-generation-probability nucleotide sequences were removed to address suspected cross-contamination and a sequencing artifact. In a later analysis, a clonal expansion index was calculated for each public chain from normalized within-repertoire ranks of inferred template counts. In a later analysis, generation probabilities were computed using a VDJ recombination model fitted to out-of-frame rearrangements, and the results were checked against IGoR. Hypergeometric tests were used in a later analysis to score TCR-TCR, TCR-HLA and TCR-CMV co-occurrence, with a repertoire-size bias correction applied to the TCR pairs. False discovery rates were estimated in a later analysis by permuting HLA or CMV assignments 20 times. A later analysis grouped co-occurring TCRs with DBSCAN, adding TCRdist sequence similarity when clustering within HLA-allele-positive subsets. Repertoires with fewer than 30,000 or more than 120,000 public chains, plus five repertoires with anomalous nucleotide sharing, were excluded from co-occurrence clustering. In its TCRdb copy, this immuneACCESS table keeps in-frame sequences only and misses some clones. Where compared with another copy, unresolved V genes explain less than half of these, and the others have no known cause. V and J calls and clone size are those listed in that table; D and trimming were worked out from the DNA. The sample table holds around 50,000 clones. About 11% of the sample is in the top ten clones.

What the work shows at the level of the full study, not this receptor alone: The earlier analysis of approximately 540 of the donors excluded around 17 rarely observed V segments, including chromosome 9 orphons, because counts were too low. While some public TCRs were present in many individuals, most TCR sequences turned up only very rarely across donors. According to a later analysis, parvovirus B19, influenza, CMV and Epstein-Barr virus appeared linked to several top co-occurrence clusters. In a later analysis, TCR association rates were found to vary across HLA loci, with the most associated TCRs seen for DRB1 alleles and the fewest for HLA-C alleles. Immune exposure information for the cohort was limited to CMV serostatus. Strong co-occurrence of HLA alleles, especially DR and DQ, made assigning TCR associations to individual alleles difficult. A cluster of highly shared sequence variants was judged likely to be a technical artifact of the sequencing pipeline. Some IMGT-functional V segments, including TRBV6-2 and TRBV6-3, could not be told apart with the 87-base-pair reads, so those segments were excluded. In a later analysis, 15,000 to 20,000 TCR beta sequences were associated with specific HLA alleles at a false discovery rate of 0.05. The classifier was reported to diagnose cytomegalovirus status with high specificity and sensitivity in both the original and validation cohorts. In vitro tests confirmed that a few of the cytomegalovirus-associated TCR beta chains recognize cytomegalovirus antigens. Correlated functional status among segregating V segments might be attributable to linkage disequilibrium, but an unknown experimental factor could not be ruled out. Only TCR beta chains were sequenced in this cohort, and the absence of alpha or paired-chain data limited detectable features. A further reported finding was that TCR beta sequences accurately predicted the HLA-A and HLA-B alleles for most subjects in the first cohort. An association between a missense DCLRE1C variant and V-gene and J-gene trimming of TCR beta chains was found in a later genetic analysis and replicated in an independent cohort. Roughly uniform sequencing depth across donors was assumed in presence/absence analyses, although this assumption may not hold. In a later analysis, most CMV-associated TCR beta chains were found to appear HLA-restricted, with HLA associations seemingly driven largely by CMV exposure. The study listed 150 to 200 TCR beta chains as associated with cytomegalovirus. A later analysis found that HLA-associated TCR beta chains were more clonally expanded and had lower generation probabilities than equally common non-associated chains. Because some donors lacked HLA typing at each locus, the association tests relied only on the typed subset. According to the authors, the approach could potentially be generalized to other disease states and immunological phenotypes. An earlier analysis of approximately 590 of the donors showed that most TCR beta V segments appeared in productive rearrangements either about 87% or about 30% of the time, which broadly matched IMGT annotations. A later genetic analysis reported fewer N-insertions in productive TCRs among donors in an Asian-associated ancestry cluster than the roughly 700-donor mean.

The cohort was made up of several hundred healthy bone marrow donors. All cohort members were sampled while nominally healthy, although unrecorded immune exposures were likely present. The donor tested CMV seropositive and was one of the 289 seropositive cohort members. A peripheral blood sample was collected from each donor, and TCR beta sequencing was performed on peripheral blood mononuclear cells. The Qiagen DNeasy Blood Extraction Kit was used to extract genomic DNA from the blood cell samples. The CDR3 measures 16 amino acids from cysteine to phenylalanine. Left in the record is the CDR3 DNA by itself, 48 bases read in frame from the first base. V is pruned by 2 bases and J by 0 bases, leaving 3 bases of the junction without a gene match. The germline V gene (reference sequence) specifies SEHNR as CDR1 and FQNEAQ as CDR2. Concerning this clone: The target of this receptor is not known.

The chain couples TRBV7-9 to TRBJ2-2; 7 nucleotides in the junction match TRBD1. Material: PBMCs. This receptor was obtained from a woman between 45 and 65 years old in good health and CMV-seropositive. The CDR3 is CASSLLRGSNTGELFF. The DNA sequence is given as TGTGCCAGCAGCTTACTCAGGGGGTCGAACACCGGGGAGCTGTTTTTT.